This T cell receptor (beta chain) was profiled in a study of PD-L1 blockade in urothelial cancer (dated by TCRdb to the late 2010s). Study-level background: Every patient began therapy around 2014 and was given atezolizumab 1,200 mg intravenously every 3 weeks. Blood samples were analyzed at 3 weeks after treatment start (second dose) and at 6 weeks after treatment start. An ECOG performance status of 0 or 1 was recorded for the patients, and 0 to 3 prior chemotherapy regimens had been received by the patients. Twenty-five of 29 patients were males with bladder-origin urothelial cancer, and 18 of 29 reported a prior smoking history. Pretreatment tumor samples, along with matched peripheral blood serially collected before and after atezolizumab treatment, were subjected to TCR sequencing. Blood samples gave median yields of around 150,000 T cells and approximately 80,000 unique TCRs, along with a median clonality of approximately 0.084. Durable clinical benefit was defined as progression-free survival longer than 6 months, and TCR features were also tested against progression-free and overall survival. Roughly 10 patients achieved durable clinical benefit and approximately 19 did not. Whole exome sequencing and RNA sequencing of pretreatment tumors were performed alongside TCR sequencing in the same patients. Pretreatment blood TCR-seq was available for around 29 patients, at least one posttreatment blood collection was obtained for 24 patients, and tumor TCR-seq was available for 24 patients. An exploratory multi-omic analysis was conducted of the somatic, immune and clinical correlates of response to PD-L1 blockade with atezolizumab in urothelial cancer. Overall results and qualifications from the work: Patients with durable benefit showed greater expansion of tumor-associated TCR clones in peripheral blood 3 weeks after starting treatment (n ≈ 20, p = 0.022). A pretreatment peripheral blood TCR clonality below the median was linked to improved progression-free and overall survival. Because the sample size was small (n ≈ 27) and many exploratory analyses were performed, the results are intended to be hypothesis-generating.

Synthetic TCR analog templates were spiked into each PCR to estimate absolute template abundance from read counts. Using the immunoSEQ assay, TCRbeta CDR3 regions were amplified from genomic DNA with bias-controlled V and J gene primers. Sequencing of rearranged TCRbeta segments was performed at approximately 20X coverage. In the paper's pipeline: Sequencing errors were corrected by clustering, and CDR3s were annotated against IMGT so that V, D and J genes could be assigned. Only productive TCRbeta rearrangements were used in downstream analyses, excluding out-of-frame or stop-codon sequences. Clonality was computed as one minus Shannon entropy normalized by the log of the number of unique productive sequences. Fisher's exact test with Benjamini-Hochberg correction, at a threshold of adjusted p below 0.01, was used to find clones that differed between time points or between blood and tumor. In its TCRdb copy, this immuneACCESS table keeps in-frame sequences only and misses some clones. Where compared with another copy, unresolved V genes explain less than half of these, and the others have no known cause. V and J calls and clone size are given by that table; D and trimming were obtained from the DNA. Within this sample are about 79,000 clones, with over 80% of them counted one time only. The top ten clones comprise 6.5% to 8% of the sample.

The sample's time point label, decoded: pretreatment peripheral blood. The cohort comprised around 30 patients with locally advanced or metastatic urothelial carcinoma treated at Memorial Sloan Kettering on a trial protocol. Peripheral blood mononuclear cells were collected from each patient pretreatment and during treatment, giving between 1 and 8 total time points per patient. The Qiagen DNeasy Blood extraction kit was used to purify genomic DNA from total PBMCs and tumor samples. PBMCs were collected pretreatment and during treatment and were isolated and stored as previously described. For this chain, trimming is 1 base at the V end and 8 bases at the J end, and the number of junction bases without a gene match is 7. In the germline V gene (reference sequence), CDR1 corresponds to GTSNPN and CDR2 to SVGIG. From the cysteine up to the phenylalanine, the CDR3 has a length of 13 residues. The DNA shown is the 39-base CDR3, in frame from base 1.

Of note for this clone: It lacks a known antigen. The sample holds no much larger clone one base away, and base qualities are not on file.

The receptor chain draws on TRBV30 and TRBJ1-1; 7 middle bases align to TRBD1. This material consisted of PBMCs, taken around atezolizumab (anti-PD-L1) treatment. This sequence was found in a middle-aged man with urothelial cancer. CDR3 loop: CAWSETGTDEAFF. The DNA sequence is TGTGCCTGGAGTGAAACCGGGACAGACGAAGCTTTCTTT.